The 5 T cell receptor beta chains listed next were all sequenced from one sample in a study of blood T cells in healthy people across ages. The use of a sample-barcoded 5' primer and a J-beta primer mix characterized a second PCR of about 7 to 12 cycles. TCRdb fed the 5' RACE reads into MiXCR, producing one record per CDR3 protein. In the table there are 850,000 to 950,000 distinct CDR3 sequences, 29% of which are singletons. Sequencing input: blood. The receptors derive from a woman aged 80 or over in good health.

This clonotype was picked up a small number of times. V gene TRBV7-9 combines with J gene TRBJ2-3; 7 bases are a match to TRBD1. CDR1 is SEHNR, CDR2 FQNEAQ, per germline (reference sequence). The CDR3 sequence is 17 residues long. J lost 0 bases, V lost 5 bases, and 11 bases had no gene match. The chain's CDR3 is CASSASKGADSTDTQYF. CDR3 bases: TGTGCCAGCAGCGCCTCGAAGGGGGCCGATAGCACAGATACGCAGTATTTT.

The chain carries TRBV6-2 or TRBV6-3 and TRBJ1-1, with D possibly matching TRBD1 (5 bases). The CDR3 loop spans 12 amino acids. Germline values: CDR1 MNHEY, CDR2 SVGEGT. Trimming shortened V by 4 bases and J by 7 bases, and 10 bases separated the two germline ends. The DNA of the CDR3 is TGTGCCAGCAGTTCGACAGCATATGAAGCTTTCTTT. Protein product: CASSSTAYEAFF.

In its sample, this clonotype was seen many times. This chain links TRBV7-2 with TRBJ1-6, with D unresolved. From germline, CDR1 is SGHTA and CDR2 FQGNSA. Between the trimmed V and J ends, which lost 5 bases and 0 bases, there was a span of 8 bases. The CDR3 extends over 15 amino acids. This CDR3 is CASSPRSSYNSPLHF. The CDR3, as DNA: TGTGCCAGCAGCCCTCGAAGCTCCTATAATTCACCCCTCCACTTT.

This clonotype was seen a handful of times. CDR3 DNA: TGTGCCAGCAGCCCCTCGTCGAGTTACACAGATACGCAGTATTTT. Protein sequence: CASSPSSSYTDTQYF. The chain carries TRBV3-1 and TRBJ2-3; D not resolved. V lost 4 bases and J lost 2, with 13 bases in between. Per the germline V gene, CDR1 is LGHDT and CDR2 is YNNKEL (reference sequence). This CDR3 is 15 amino acids long.

This clonotype was seen at least ten times. The chain joins TRBV5-1 to TRBJ2-5; a weak D match, TRBD1 (5 bases). The CDR3 length is 14 residues. Germline CDR1 SGHRS, CDR2 YFSETQ. Trimming pared 4 bases from V and 3 bases from J, leaving 13 bases between. The CDR3 protein is CASSPSGFEETQYF. In DNA, the CDR3 is TGCGCCAGCAGCCCTTCAGGGTTCGAAGAGACCCAGTACTTC.